The rows below give T cell receptor beta chains drawn from one sample of a study of cytomegalovirus exposure and HLA in healthy donors. Data came from immunoSEQ multiplex PCR; TCRdb stores just in-frame clones and leaves some out. Of 35,000 to 45,000 clones listed, over 60% are singletons. Sequenced material: PBMCs. The receptors here all came from a man aged 25 to 45 in good health and CMV-seronegative. Both conserved end residues are part of each CDR3. D genes are given only for firm matches. Clone size is not always given. Where it is, it says once, few, many or a class for expanded clones.

d_gene	abundance	v_gene	j_gene	CDR3nt	CDR3aa
.	.	TRBV2	TRBJ1-2	TGTGCCACGGAGAGGGAGCGGCAAAGCTATGGCTACACCTTC	CATERERQSYGYTF
.	once	TRBV6-5	TRBJ2-7	TGTGCCAGCAGGGTCGGACGGGAACGGAATCAGTACTTC	CASRVGRERNQYF
.	.	TRBV9	TRBJ2-7	TGTGCCAGCAGCGTAGGGCAGGGGATATTCTACGAGCAGTACTTC	CASSVGQGIFYEQYF
TRBD2	few	TRBV5-4	TRBJ2-5	TGTGCCAGCAGCCCACCGACCAGCGGGGTACAAGAGACCCAGTACTTC	CASSPPTSGVQETQYF
TRBD1	.	TRBV7-2	TRBJ1-1	TGTGCCAGCAGCGCCGGGACAGGGAACACTGAAGCTTTCTTT	CASSAGTGNTEAFF
TRBD2	.	TRBV28	TRBJ2-7	TGTGCCAGCAGCCTCCGGTTAGCGGGAACCTACGAGCAGTACTTC	CASSLRLAGTYEQYF
TRBD1	.	TRBV6-1	TRBJ2-2	TGTGCCAGCAGCGGGGACAGGGGTAGCGGGGAGCTGTTTTTT	CASSGDRGSGELFF
.	.	TRBV2	TRBJ1-1	TGTGCCAGCAGTGAGTGGCCAAACGCTGAAGCTTTCTTT	CASSEWPNAEAFF
TRBD1	.	TRBV4-2	TRBJ2-2	TGTGCCAGCAGCCAAGCTCCGAGGGGGCAAGGCACCGGGGAGCTGTTTTTT	CASSQAPRGQGTGELFF
.	.	TRBV5-1	TRBJ2-7	TGCGCCAGCAGCTTCGAGTCCTACGAGCAGTACTTC	CASSFESYEQYF
TRBD1	.	TRBV5-1	TRBJ1-2	TGCGCCAGCAGCTTGGAGGGACAGGGAGTATCTGGCTACACCTTC	CASSLEGQGVSGYTF
TRBD2	few	TRBV11-2	TRBJ2-7	TGTGCCAGCAGCCCCGGGACAGCGGGAGGTTACGAGCAGTACTTC	CASSPGTAGGYEQYF
.	.	TRBV21-1	TRBJ1-5	TGTGCCAGCAGCAAAGGAGGGCAGGGCCGGGGGGCGAATCAGCCCCAGCATTTT	CASSKGGQGRGANQPQHF
.	.	TRBV4-2	TRBJ1-5	TGTGCCAGCAGCCAAGAGCCTCAGGGGACGCGTAATCAGCCCCAGCATTTT	CASSQEPQGTRNQPQHF
.	.	TRBV6-5	TRBJ1-2	TGTGCCAGCGGGGAGGGGGTAGCTAACTATGGCTACACCTTC	CASGEGVANYGYTF
.	few	TRBV10-3	TRBJ1-1	TGTGCCATCAGCAAAGATTACTTGAACACTGAAGCTTTCTTT	CAISKDYLNTEAFF
.	.	TRBV5-6	TRBJ2-2	TGTGCCAGCAGCTCAGGACAGTTCACCGGGGAGCTGTTTTTT	CASSSGQFTGELFF
TRBD1	.	TRBV6-1	TRBJ1-5	TGTGCCAGCAGTGCGCAGGGGGCGCAAGGTCAGCCCCAGCATTTT	CASSAQGAQGQPQHF